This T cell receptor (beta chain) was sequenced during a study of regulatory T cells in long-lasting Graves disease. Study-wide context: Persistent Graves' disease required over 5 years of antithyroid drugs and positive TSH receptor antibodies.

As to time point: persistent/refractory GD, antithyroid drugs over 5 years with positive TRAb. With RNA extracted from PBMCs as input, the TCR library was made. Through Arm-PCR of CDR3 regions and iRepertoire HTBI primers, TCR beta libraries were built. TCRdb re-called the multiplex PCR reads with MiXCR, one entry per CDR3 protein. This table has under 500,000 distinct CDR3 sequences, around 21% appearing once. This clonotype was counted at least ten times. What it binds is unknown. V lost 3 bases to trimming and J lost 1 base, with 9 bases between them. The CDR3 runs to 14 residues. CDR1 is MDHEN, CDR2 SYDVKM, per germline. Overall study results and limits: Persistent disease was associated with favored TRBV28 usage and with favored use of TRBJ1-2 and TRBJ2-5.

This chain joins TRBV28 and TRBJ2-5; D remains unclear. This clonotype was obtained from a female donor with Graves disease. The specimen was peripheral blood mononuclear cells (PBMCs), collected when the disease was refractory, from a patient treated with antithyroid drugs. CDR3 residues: CASSFGQLQETQYF. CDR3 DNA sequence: TGTGCCAGCAGTTTTGGCCAGCTCCAAGAGACCCAGTACTTC.